The 28 T cell receptor beta chains reported below all come from one sample, sequenced in a study of brain T cells in children with intractable seizures. Assay: immunoSEQ multiplex PCR; the TCRdb copy retains only in-frame clones and omits some. Seen here are about 80,000 clones, around 90% observed once, and the top ten hold roughly 25%. Material: peripheral blood, obtained at surgery. The receptors were gathered from a girl aged 2-10 years with Rasmussen encephalitis and intractable seizures.

CDR3 DNA: TGTGCCAGCAGTGAAGAAACAGAGGGGGATGAAGCTTTCTTT. Protein: CASSEETEGDEAFF. The chain is built from TRBV6-1 and TRBJ1-1, with D perhaps matching TRBD1 (6 bases). V was shortened by 1 base and J by 7 bases, with 13 bases between the two germline ends. CDR3 length equals 14 residues. Germline CDR1 is MNHNS and CDR2 is SASEGT.

This chain connects TRBV27 to TRBJ2-6; TRBD1 matches at 7 bases. The V segment lost 10 bases and the J segment 1 base; nucleotides outside the gene matches: 10. Germline CDR1 MNHEY, CDR2 SMNVEV (reference sequence). The CDR3 is 16 residues long. The CDR3 sequence is CATHRGAKSGANVLTF. CDR3 nucleotide sequence: TGTGCCACCCACAGGGGCGCTAAGTCTGGGGCCAACGTCCTGACTTTC.

The chain carries TRBV28 and TRBJ2-1; 8 bases line up with TRBD2. The junction had 11 bases not matched to a gene; V was cut back by 2 bases and J by 5 bases. The CDR3 contains 17 residues. Per germline, CDR1 MDHEN and CDR2 SYDVKM. CDR3 amino acids: CASSLSPGGPPNNEQFF. The CDR3 DNA is TGTGCCAGCAGTTTAAGCCCGGGGGGGCCCCCTAACAATGAGCAGTTCTTC.

CDR3 sequence reads: CASSQGTGGNTGELFF. CDR3 DNA: TGTGCCAGTAGTCAGGGGACAGGAGGGAACACCGGGGAGCTGTTTTTT. V usage is TRBV19 and J usage is TRBJ2-2; 8 nucleotides match TRBD1. J lost 1 base, V lost 5 bases, and 6 bases had no gene match. The CDR3 is 16 amino acids. CDR1 is LNHDA, CDR2 SQIVND, per germline (reference sequence).

The chain has TRBV7-3 and TRBJ2-1, with 8 bases fitting TRBD2. The CDR3 extends over 18 amino acids. Germline V lookup: CDR1 SGHTA, CDR2 FQGTGA. V was clipped by 2 bases and J by 10 bases; unmatched bases: 19. The CDR3: CASSLRSKGREGLGEQFF. Written as DNA, the CDR3 is TGTGCCAGCAGCTTACGGTCTAAGGGTCGGGAGGGTCTGGGGGAGCAGTTCTTC.

J is TRBJ1-4 and V is TRBV7-9; D is ambiguous. V lost 5 bases and J lost 8, with 15 bases in between. CDR1 SEHNR and CDR2 FQNEAQ come from the germline V gene (reference sequence). The length of the CDR3 is 14 residues. The CDR3 sequence: CASSTRVSGEKLFF. The CDR3 coding sequence is TGTGCCAGCAGCACCCGGGTTTCGGGGGAAAAACTGTTTTTT.

This chain joins TRBV24-1 and TRBJ1-2; 12 nucleotides agree with TRBD1. The CDR3 has 14 residues. Germline trimming cut 9 bases from V and 6 bases from J; bases unmatched to any gene: 7. Germline CDR1 KGHDR, CDR2 SFDVKD. In DNA form, the CDR3 reads TGTGCCACCGGGGGACAGGGGGCGGCAGATGGCTACACCTTC. Its protein is CATGGQGAADGYTF.

The CDR3 protein is CASSFHGGYGYTF. The CDR3 DNA reads TGTGCCAGCAGTTTCCACGGCGGCTATGGCTACACCTTC. V and J are TRBV12-3 or TRBV12-4 and TRBJ1-2; D gene uncertain. V gave up 3 bases and J gave up 4 bases, with 9 bases separating them. The CDR3 length is 13 residues.

The chain links TRBV5-1 to TRBJ2-3; D uncertain. The CDR3 sequence is 15 residues long. The V gene lost 3 bases and the J gene lost 6 bases, with 17 bases spanning the gap. Germline CDR1 reads SGHRS; CDR2 reads YFSETQ. The CDR3 DNA follows: TGCGCCAGCAGCTCCTCGGGTCCGCGGTCGGATACGCAGTATTTT. It codes for CASSSSGPRSDTQYF.

CDR3 bases: TGTGCCAGCGCCAATGGAGATACGCAGTATTTT. Its protein is CASANGDTQYF. The chain is built from TRBV7-2 and TRBJ2-3; D remains ambiguous. The germline V and J ends were trimmed by 8 bases and 5 bases, with 8 bases remaining between them. Germline CDR1 and CDR2: SGHTA and FQGNSA. This CDR3 is 11 amino acids long.

The CDR3 region is CASSMGVRIGPNEKLFF. CDR3 bases: TGTGCCAGTAGTATGGGAGTGAGAATCGGGCCGAATGAAAAACTGTTTTTT. The chain combines TRBV19 with TRBJ1-4; D unclear. V was pared by 3 bases and J by 5 bases, with 19 bases between. This CDR3 comprises 17 residues. Germline CDR1 reads LNHDA; CDR2 reads SQIVND (reference sequence).

The chain is built from TRBV4-2 and TRBJ2-2, with a tentative D call TRBD2 (6 bases). V was trimmed by 2 bases and J by 7 bases, leaving 20 bases between them. The CDR3 sequence is 17 residues long. Germline values: CDR1 LGHNA, CDR2 YNFKEQ. CDR3 sequence reads: CASSQQFGRERIGELFF. CDR3 bases: TGTGCCAGCAGCCAACAGTTCGGCCGGGAGAGGATCGGGGAGCTGTTTTTT.

This clone showed up just once. The rearrangement joins TRBV4-2 to TRBJ2-1; 8 positions agree with TRBD2. V lost 1 base to trimming and J lost 3 bases; unmatched junction nucleotides: 5. The CDR3 runs 16 residues. Germline CDR1 and CDR2: LGHNA and YNFKEQ. This CDR3 reads CASSQGLAGGYNEQFF. CDR3 DNA: TGTGCCAGCAGCCAAGGTTTGGCGGGAGGCTACAATGAGCAGTTCTTC.

V gene TRBV28 combines with J gene TRBJ2-3, with 8 positions matching TRBD1. V shed 6 bases and J 1 base; nucleotides not matched to a gene: 6. The germline gives CDR1 MDHEN, CDR2 SYDVKM. The CDR3 consists of 15 residues. For the CDR3, the DNA is TGTGCCAGCAGCCCACCGGGACAGGGCACAGATACGCAGTATTTT. Encoded protein: CASSPPGQGTDTQYF.

There are a few counts of this clone. The genes are TRBV12-5 and TRBJ1-1; unclear D gene. Looked up from germline, CDR1 is LGHNT and CDR2 is FRNRAP. V was clipped by 3 bases and J by 7 bases, with 6 bases between them. The CDR3 has 11 residues. The CDR3 is CASGFSIEAFF. The CDR3 coding sequence is TGTGCTAGTGGTTTTTCCATTGAAGCTTTCTTT.

CDR3 bases: TGCGCCAGCAGCTTGGCCCCCTCCGGGACTAGGGACGGAGAGGGCTACACCTTC. Translated: CASSLAPSGTRDGEGYTF. The chain has TRBV5-1 and TRBJ1-2, with D possibly being TRBD1 (5 bases). Trimming shortened V by 0 bases and J by 8 bases, and 26 bases separated the two germline ends. Germline V lookup: CDR1 SGHRS, CDR2 YFSETQ. There are 18 residues in the CDR3.

Only one count was recorded for this clone. V usage is TRBV5-4 and J usage is TRBJ2-1; 10 nucleotides match TRBD2. Trimming removed 3 bases from V and 4 bases from J; junction bases left unmatched: 4. CDR1 and CDR2 (germline): SGHNT, YYREEE (reference sequence). The CDR3 is 15 amino acids. CDR3 in DNA: TGTGCCAGCAGCTCGCGGACTAGCGGATACAATGAGCAGTTCTTC. This codes for CASSSRTSGYNEQFF.

The rearrangement uses TRBV27 and TRBJ1-5; no clear D. Looked up from germline, CDR1 is MNHEY and CDR2 is SMNVEV (reference sequence). The CDR3 is 12 amino acids. Trimming pared 3 bases from V and 5 bases from J, leaving 5 bases between. The CDR3 DNA follows: TGTGCCAGCAGTTTTCCGCATCAGCCCCAGCATTTT. Translating gives CASSFPHQPQHF.

V usage is TRBV28 and J usage is TRBJ1-1, with D unclear. The CDR3 is 14 residues long. Germline-derived CDR1 and CDR2 are MDHEN and SYDVKM. Trimming shortened V by 2 bases and J by 1 base, and 8 bases separated the two germline ends. The CDR3, as DNA: TGTGCCAGCAGTTTAGGACGGAAGAACACTGAAGCTTTCTTT. This encodes CASSLGRKNTEAFF.

The genes are TRBV23-1 and TRBJ1-5; D is unclear. TRBV23-1 is known as an ORF, though its function is uncertain. The CDR3 is made up of 17 amino acids. Trimming shortened V by 0 bases and J by 8 bases, and 20 bases separated the two germline ends. CDR3 bases: TGCGCCAGCAGTCAATCAACGGATTTTTGTGATCAGAAGCCCCAGCATTTT. This codes for CASSQSTDFCDQKPQHF.

The CDR3: CASSQGTSGKETQYF. The CDR3 coding sequence is TGTGCCAGCAGCCAAGGGACTAGCGGCAAAGAGACCCAGTACTTC. The chain joins TRBV3-1 (or the pseudogene TRBV3-2) to TRBJ2-5; 10 nucleotides align to TRBD2. V was clipped by 1 base and J by 3 bases; unmatched bases: 2. This CDR3 comprises 15 residues. Germline assignment: CDR1 LGHDT and CDR2 YNNKEL (reference sequence).

The chain couples TRBV6-5 to TRBJ1-1; D call uncertain. The CDR3 runs to 11 residues. Germline V gives CDR1 MNHEY, CDR2 SVGAGI. The V gene lost 8 bases and the J gene lost 5 bases, with 9 bases spanning the gap. The CDR3 spells CASPSGTEAFF. The CDR3 DNA sequence: TGTGCCAGCCCCTCGGGAACTGAAGCTTTCTTT.

V usage is TRBV14 and J usage is TRBJ2-5; D is perhaps TRBD1 (6 bases). The germline V gene encodes CDR1 SGHDN and CDR2 FVKESK. The CDR3 runs 17 residues. The V and J ends lost 5 bases and 2 bases respectively, with 21 bases between them. The CDR3 coding sequence is TGTGCCAGCAGCGCGCTTCATACCCTGGACAGTCAAGAGACCCAGTACTTC. Its translation is CASSALHTLDSQETQYF. The variable domain in full, completed from reference TRBV14 and TRBJ2-5, reads EAGVTQFPSHSVIEKGQTVTLRCDPISGHDNLYWYRRVMGKEIKFLLHFVKESKQDESGMPNNRFLAERTGGTYSTLKVQPAELEDSGVYFCASSALHTLDSQETQYFGPGTRLLVL.

On this clone itself: One junction end disagrees with the germline gene, perhaps due to a read error. The chain has TRBV27 and TRBJ1-4; D unclear. This CDR3 region has 13 residues. Germline V gene sequence: CDR1 MNHEY, CDR2 SMNVEV (reference sequence). The CDR3 DNA reads as TGTGCCAGCATAGACCCGTATAATCAAAAACTGTTTTTT. Protein sequence: CASIDPYNQKLFF.

This rearrangement joins TRBV5-4 to TRBJ2-7; no reliable D call. Germline V gives CDR1 SGHNT, CDR2 YYREEE (reference sequence). This CDR3 has 12 residues. The germline V and J ends were trimmed by 1 base and 5 bases, with 7 bases remaining between them. The CDR3 here is CASSLFRNEQYF. CDR3 in DNA: TGTGCCAGCAGCTTGTTCCGGAACGAGCAGTACTTC.

J is TRBJ2-1 and V is TRBV7-6, with TRBD2 matching over 8 bases. This CDR3 contains 14 residues. Germline CDR1 and CDR2: SGHVS and FNYEAQ. Germline trimming cut 5 bases from V and 8 bases from J; bases unmatched to any gene: 8. The CDR3 bases are TGTGCCAGCAGCCCGAGCGGGAGTTTGGATGAGCAGTTCTTC. Its protein product is CASSPSGSLDEQFF.

The chain links TRBV10-2 to TRBJ2-7; the D call may be TRBD1 or TRBD2 (5 bases each). Trimming stripped 7 bases from V and 2 bases from J, with 15 bases between. This CDR3 region has 14 residues. Germline CDR1 reads WSHSY; CDR2 reads SAAADI. The chain's CDR3 is CASMGVGRPYEQYF. The CDR3 nucleotides are TGCGCCAGCATGGGGGTCGGCCGGCCCTACGAGCAGTACTTC.

This chain uses TRBV5-4 with TRBJ2-1; 10 positions agree with TRBD2. V shed 1 base and J 9 bases; nucleotides not matched to a gene: 7. The CDR3 is made up of 15 amino acids. In germline, CDR1 is SGHNT, CDR2 YYREEE (reference sequence). The CDR3 region has the DNA TGTGCCAGCAGCTTGAGCGGGAGGGCCGACGGTGAGCAGTTCTTC. Translating gives CASSLSGRADGEQFF.